These 3 T cell receptor beta chains share one sample of origin, sequenced in a study of T cells in Graves' hyperthyroidism and ophthalmopathy. TCR beta CDR3 sequences were amplified from RNA transcripts. HTBI primers were used for first-round RT-PCR of the TCR CDR3. TCRdb independently ran MiXCR on the multiplex PCR reads; one entry per CDR3 protein. The sample yields more than 300,000 distinct CDR3 sequences, about 12% seen once. The source material was blood. The receptors shown here come from a woman aged 18-29 years with Graves' hyperthyroidism.

The table lists this clonotype with a few counts. The V and J genes are TRBV11-2 and TRBJ2-7; D is perhaps TRBD1 (6 bases). The CDR3 contains 14 residues. Germline V lookup: CDR1 SGHAT, CDR2 FQNNGV. V was cut by 7 bases and J by 2 bases, with 15 bases left in between. In nucleotides, the CDR3 is TGTGCCAGCAAAACAGGGTTCTCAACCTACGAGCAGTACTTC. The encoded protein is CASKTGFSTYEQYF.

This clonotype occurred many times. The V and J genes are TRBV2 and TRBJ2-5, with unresolved D. Germline V gene lookup returns CDR1 SNHLY and CDR2 FYNNEI. The ends were cut back, 3 bases at V and 3 bases at J, with 11 bases in the middle. CDR3 length equals 14 residues. CDR3 nucleotide sequence: TGTGCCAGCAGTGATGCCTCAGGAGAAGAGACCCAGTACTTC. This encodes CASSDASGEETQYF.

J is TRBJ2-1 and V is TRBV20-1; 7 nucleotides match TRBD2. The J segment lost 2 bases and the V segment lost 1 base, leaving 5 bases of the junction unmatched. The CDR3 extends over 15 amino acids. Germline V gives CDR1 DFQATT, CDR2 SNEGSKA (reference sequence). The CDR3 reads CSARGPSGPYNEQFF. The CDR3 nucleotides are TGCAGTGCTAGAGGGCCTAGCGGCCCCTACAATGAGCAGTTCTTC.